A single sample is the source of the 18 T cell receptor beta chains below, sequenced in a study of T cells in Graves' hyperthyroidism and ophthalmopathy. Authors of the study amplified TCR beta CDR3 regions from RNA transcripts. First-round RT-PCR with HTBI primers amplified the TCR CDR3 region. Each CDR3 protein is one row after TCRdb ran MiXCR on the multiplex PCR reads. The sample contains hundreds of thousands of distinct CDR3 sequences, roughly 14% of which appear only once. Sequences were obtained from blood. These receptors were collected from a man between 18 and 35 years old with Graves' ophthalmopathy.

This clonotype was observed many times. The chain combines TRBV20-1 with TRBJ2-2; tentative D call: TRBD1 (6 bases). Germline V lookup: CDR1 DFQATT, CDR2 SNEGSKA (reference sequence). Trimming removed 6 bases from V and 5 bases from J, with 19 bases in between. This CDR3 is built from 15 residues. The CDR3 region is CSASKQGDLTGELFF. The CDR3 DNA reads TGCAGTGCATCAAAACAGGGAGATTTGACCGGGGAGCTGTTTTTT.

This clonotype was counted at least ten times. The gene calls are TRBV2 and TRBJ2-1, with a weak D call TRBD2 (6 bases). The germline CDR1 and CDR2 sequences are SNHLY and FYNNEI. This CDR3 is built from 15 residues. The germline V and J ends were trimmed by 5 bases and 6 bases, with 17 bases remaining between them. CDR3 sequence reads: CASSLQGGLGNEQFF. The CDR3 bases are TGTGCCAGCAGTCTTCAAGGAGGGCTGGGCAATGAGCAGTTCTTC.

This clonotype was seen at least ten times. The J gene is TRBJ2-5, the V gene TRBV3-1, with D perhaps TRBD1 (5 bases). The CDR3 has 13 residues. From germline, CDR1 is LGHDT and CDR2 YNNKEL (reference sequence). V was shortened by 4 bases and J by 5 bases, with 11 bases between the two germline ends. The CDR3 DNA reads TGTGCCAGCAGCCCAGGCAGGGCTGAGACCCAGTACTTC. Protein sequence: CASSPGRAETQYF.

Many counts were recorded for this clonotype. The chain employs TRBV5-1 and TRBJ1-5; D is ambiguous. The germline gives CDR1 SGHRS, CDR2 YFSETQ. The CDR3 has 14 amino acids. The V end was cut by 0 bases, the J end by 1 base, with 5 bases between. The CDR3 DNA is TGCGCCAGCAGCTTGGAAGGAAGCAATCAGCCCCAGCATTTT. It is translated as CASSLEGSNQPQHF.

This clonotype was counted ten times or more. The gene calls are TRBV12-3 or TRBV12-4 and TRBJ2-5, with 8 bases fitting TRBD2. The CDR3 loop spans 17 amino acids. V dropped 5 bases and J dropped 6; count of bases not matched to a gene: 17. CDR3 DNA sequence: TGTGCCAGCAGTCCCCGAAATTTGGAAGCGGGGGTAAAGACCCAGTACTTC. Its translation: CASSPRNLEAGVKTQYF.

The sample holds many counts of this clonotype. The rearrangement links TRBV29-1 to TRBJ2-7; 8 nucleotides match TRBD2. Germline lookup yields CDR1 SQVTM and CDR2 ANQGSEA. The CDR3 has 15 amino acids. With V trimmed by 4 bases and J by 6 bases, 14 bases remained unmatched. CDR3 region: CSVGSSGRIGVEQYF. Here the CDR3 DNA reads TGCAGCGTTGGCTCCAGCGGGAGAATTGGGGTCGAGCAGTACTTC.

Of note for this clonotype: A much bigger clone sits one base away, suggesting this may be a read error. The chain couples TRBV5-1 to TRBJ2-7; D perhaps matches TRBD1 (5 bases). The J call may be wrong; the DNA end is better matched by TRBJ2-1. The CDR3 runs 16 residues. CDR1 and CDR2 (germline): SGHRS, YFSETQ. In nucleotides, the CDR3 is TGCGCCAGCAGCTTGGTTGTGGGGCGGAGCTCCTACGAGCAGTTCTTC. Protein sequence: CASSLVVGRSSYEQFF.

There are many counts of this clonotype. The chain carries TRBV24-1 and TRBJ2-5, with 9 nucleotides matching TRBD2. In germline, CDR1 is KGHDR, CDR2 SFDVKD. There are 17 residues in the CDR3. The J segment lost 1 base and the V segment lost 7 bases, leaving 12 bases of the junction unmatched. For the CDR3, the DNA is TGTGCCACCAGCGACCCTTCTGGCGGGAGGGCCCAAGAGACCCAGTACTTC. Its protein product is CATSDPSGGRAQETQYF.

This clonotype was found many times. The V call is TRBV20-1, the J call TRBJ2-1, with 8 nucleotides matching TRBD2. In germline, CDR1 is DFQATT, CDR2 SNEGSKA (reference sequence). V lost 3 bases and J lost 3; bases outside the gene matches: 7. The CDR3 contains 15 residues. CDR3 region: CSAREAGAYYNEQFF. CDR3 DNA sequence: TGCAGTGCTAGGGAAGCGGGAGCCTACTACAATGAGCAGTTCTTC.

This clonotype was observed at least ten times. The chain joins TRBV6-5 to TRBJ1-6; 8 nucleotides match TRBD1. The trim removed 3 bases at V and 3 bases at J, leaving 10 bases unmatched. The V gene's germline CDR1 is MNHEY and CDR2 SVGAGI. The CDR3 has 18 residues. CDR3 in amino acids: CASSYRGQVGGYNSPLHF. CDR3 sequence (DNA): TGTGCCAGCAGTTATCGGGGACAGGTGGGGGGCTATAATTCACCCCTCCACTTT.

This clonotype was found many times. The chain's CDR3 is CSATGQNQPQHF. CDR3 in DNA: TGCAGTGCCACAGGGCAAAATCAGCCCCAGCATTTT. The chain is built from TRBV20-1 and TRBJ1-5, with a weak D call TRBD1 (6 bases). The CDR3 is 12 amino acids. CDR1 and CDR2 from the germline V gene are DFQATT and SNEGSKA (reference sequence). V lost 6 bases to trimming and J lost 4 bases, with 10 bases between them.

This clonotype turned up a few times. The CDR3 loop reads CATSDLRTGFSGELFF. As DNA, the CDR3 is TGTGCCACCAGTGATTTGCGGACAGGGTTTTCCGGGGAGCTGTTTTTT. The rearrangement links TRBV24-1 to TRBJ2-2; 8 nucleotides align to TRBD1. This CDR3 has 16 residues. J was trimmed by 6 bases and V by 0 bases; bases with no gene match: 5. Germline CDR1 is KGHDR and CDR2 is SFDVKD.

This clonotype was detected ten times or more. The gene calls are TRBV2 and TRBJ2-4, with D tentatively TRBD2 (5 bases). CDR1 SNHLY and CDR2 FYNNEI come from the germline V gene. The CDR3 consists of 14 residues. The V end lost 4 bases, the J end lost 7 bases, and 14 bases lay between the germline ends. The CDR3 loop reads CASSGSTGGNIQYF. In DNA, the CDR3 is TGTGCCAGCAGTGGGTCGACGGGCGGGAACATTCAGTACTTC. Using reference TRBV2 and TRBJ2-4 for the parts outside the CDR3, the full variable domain is EPEVTQTPSHQVTQMGQEVILRCVPISNHLYFYWYRQILGQKVEFLVSFYNNEISEKSEIFDDQFSVERPDGSNFTLKIRSTKLEDSAMYFCASSGSTGGNIQYFGAGTRLSVL.

This clonotype was seen at least ten times. This sequence joins TRBV5-1 and TRBJ2-2, with D uncertain. CDR3 size: 15 residues. V was trimmed by 0 bases and J by 1 base, leaving 7 bases between them. CDR1 is SGHRS, CDR2 YFSETQ, per germline. CDR3 DNA sequence: TGCGCCAGCAGCTTGGGTCCTCAGAACACCGGGGAGCTGTTTTTT. This encodes CASSLGPQNTGELFF.

This chain joins TRBV6-1 and TRBJ1-2, with no clear D. Trimming removed 4 bases from V and 8 bases from J, with 20 bases in between. Germline V gene data show CDR1 as MNHNS and CDR2 as SASEGT. There are 15 residues in the CDR3. This CDR3 reads CASSALSGSGFGYTF. CDR3 coding DNA: TGTGCCAGCAGTGCCCTTAGTGGGTCCGGTTTCGGCTACACCTTC.

This clonotype was observed many times. The chain employs TRBV30 and TRBJ1-6; possibly TRBD1 for D (6 bases). CDR3 size: 14 residues. V was trimmed by 3 bases and J by 5 bases, leaving 11 bases between them. CDR1 and CDR2 from the germline V gene are GTSNPN and SVGIG (reference sequence). In nucleotides, the CDR3 is TGTGCCTGGAGCCACAGGGACAATAATTCACCCCTCCACTTT. It encodes CAWSHRDNNSPLHF. Full variable domain (missing parts from reference TRBV30 and TRBJ1-6): SQTIHQWPATLVQPVGSPLSLECTVEGTSNPNLYWYRQAAGRGLQLLFYSVGIGQISSEVPQNLSASRPQDRQFILSSKKLLLSDSGFYLCAWSHRDNNSPLHFGNGTRLTVT.

The genes are TRBV20-1 and TRBJ2-7; no definite D call. This CDR3 is built from 13 residues. Trimming cost V 1 base and J 4 bases, with 11 bases left between them. The germline V gene has CDR1 DFQATT and CDR2 SNEGSKA (reference sequence). Here the CDR3 DNA reads TGCAGTGCTAGAGTCGGATCGCGTTACGAGCAGTACTTC. Translated: CSARVGSRYEQYF.

The table lists this clonotype with a few counts. The chain combines TRBV12-3 or TRBV12-4 with TRBJ2-2; TRBD1 agrees at 8 bases. CDR3 length: 18 residues. V lost 0 bases and J lost 4; bases outside the gene matches: 10. Here the CDR3 DNA reads TGTGCCAGCAGTTTAGCCCGTGGTGGACAGGGCTTCACCGGGGAGCTGTTTTTT. It translates to CASSLARGGQGFTGELFF.